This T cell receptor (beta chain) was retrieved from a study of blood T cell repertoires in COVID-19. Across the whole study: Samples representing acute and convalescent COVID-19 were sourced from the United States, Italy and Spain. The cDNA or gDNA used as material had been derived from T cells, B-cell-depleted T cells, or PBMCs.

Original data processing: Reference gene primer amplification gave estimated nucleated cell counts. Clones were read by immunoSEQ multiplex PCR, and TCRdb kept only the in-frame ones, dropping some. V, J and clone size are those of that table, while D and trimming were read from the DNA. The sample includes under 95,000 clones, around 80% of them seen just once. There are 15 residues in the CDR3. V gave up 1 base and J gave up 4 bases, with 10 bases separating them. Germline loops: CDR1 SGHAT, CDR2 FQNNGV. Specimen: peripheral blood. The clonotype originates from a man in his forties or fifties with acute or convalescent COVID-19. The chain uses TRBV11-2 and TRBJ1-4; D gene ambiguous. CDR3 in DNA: TGTGCCAGCAGCTTAGGTGGAGTTTATAATGAAAAACTGTTTTTT. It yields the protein CASSLGGVYNEKLFF.